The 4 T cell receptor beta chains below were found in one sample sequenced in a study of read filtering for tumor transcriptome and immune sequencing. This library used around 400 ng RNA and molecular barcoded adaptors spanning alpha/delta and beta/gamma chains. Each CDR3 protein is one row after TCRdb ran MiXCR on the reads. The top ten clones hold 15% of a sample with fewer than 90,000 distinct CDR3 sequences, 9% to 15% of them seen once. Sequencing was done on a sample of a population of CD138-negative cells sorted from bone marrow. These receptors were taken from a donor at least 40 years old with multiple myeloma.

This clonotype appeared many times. CDR3 sequence: CSAQSGGIGDTQYF. The CDR3 DNA is TGCAGTGCCCAAAGCGGGGGCATTGGAGATACGCAGTATTTT. This chain uses TRBV20-1 with TRBJ2-3, with 8 positions matching TRBD2. Germline values: CDR1 DFQATT, CDR2 SNEGSKA (reference sequence). This CDR3 is 14 amino acids long. J gave up 5 bases and V 6 bases, and 10 bases lay outside the gene matches.

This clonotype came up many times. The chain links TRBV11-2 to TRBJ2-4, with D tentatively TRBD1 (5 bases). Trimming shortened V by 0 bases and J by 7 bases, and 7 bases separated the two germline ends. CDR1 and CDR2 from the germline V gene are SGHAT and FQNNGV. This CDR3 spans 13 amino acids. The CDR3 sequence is CASSLDRGNIQYF. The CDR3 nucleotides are TGTGCCAGCAGCTTAGATAGGGGCAACATTCAGTACTTC.

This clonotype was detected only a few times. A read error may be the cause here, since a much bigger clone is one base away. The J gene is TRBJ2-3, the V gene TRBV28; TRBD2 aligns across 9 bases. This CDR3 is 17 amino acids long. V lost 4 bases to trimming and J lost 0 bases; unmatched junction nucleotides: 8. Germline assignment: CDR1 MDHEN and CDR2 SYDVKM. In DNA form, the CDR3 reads TGTGCCAGCAGTTCATCGGCTAGCGGGAAGAGCACAGATACGCAGTATTTT. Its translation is CASSSSASGKSTDTQYF.

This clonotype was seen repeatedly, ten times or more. CDR3 residues: CASSSGRWNTEAFF. DNA of the CDR3: TGCGCCAGCAGCTCGGGACGGTGGAACACTGAAGCTTTCTTT. This chain connects TRBV5-1 to TRBJ1-1; tentative D call: TRBD1 (5 bases). Trimming pared 3 bases from V and 1 base from J, leaving 10 bases between. Germline CDR1 is SGHRS and CDR2 is YFSETQ. The CDR3 covers 14 residues.